These 27 T cell receptor beta chains came from one sample sequenced in a study of blood T cell repertoires in COVID-19. Method: immunoSEQ multiplex PCR; TCRdb's copy keeps in-frame clones and lacks some. The sample has fewer than 120,000 clones; 88% are singletons. Sample: peripheral blood. These receptors originate from a woman aged 45 to 65 with acute or convalescent COVID-19.

This clone was seen once. J is TRBJ2-1 and V is TRBV18; TRBD1 matches at 7 bases. The CDR3 is 15 amino acids. The J segment lost 6 bases and the V segment lost 4 bases, leaving 9 bases of the junction unmatched. Germline CDR1 and CDR2: KGHSH and LQKENI. This CDR3 is CASSLPGTAFNEQFF. The CDR3 bases are TGTGCCAGCTCACTTCCGGGGACAGCGTTCAATGAGCAGTTCTTC. Combining the CDR3 with reference TRBV18 and TRBJ2-1 gives the whole variable domain NAGVMQNPRHLVRRRGQEARLRCSPMKGHSHVYWYRQLPEEGLKFMVYLQKENIIDESGMPKERFSAEFPKEGPSILRIQQVVRGDSAAYFCASSLPGTAFNEQFFGPGTRLTVL.

This chain uses TRBV7-8 with TRBJ2-5; 9 bases are shared with TRBD2. Germline trimming cut 1 base from V and 4 bases from J; bases unmatched to any gene: 10. The length of the CDR3 is 17 residues. The germline gives CDR1 SGHVS, CDR2 FQNEAQ. The CDR3 is CASSLGSRTSDSETQYF. The CDR3 DNA is TGTGCCAGCAGCTTAGGGTCGCGGACTAGCGACTCAGAGACCCAGTACTTC.

The J gene is TRBJ2-1, the V gene TRBV5-5; the match to TRBD2 covers 7 bases. CDR1 and CDR2 (germline): SGHKS, YYEKEE (reference sequence). Losses at the gene ends were 4 bases for V and 1 base for J; bases not matched to a gene: 14. The CDR3 has 18 residues. The CDR3 DNA is TGTGCCAGCAGCGCTTGGGGTGGGGCGGGAGTTTCCTACAATGAGCAGTTCTTC. This sequence encodes CASSAWGGAGVSYNEQFF. The variable domain in full, completed from reference TRBV5-5 and TRBJ2-1, reads DAGVTQSPTHLIKTRGQQVTLRCSPISGHKSVSWYQQVLGQGPQFIFQYYEKEERGRGNFPDRFSARQFPNYSSELNVNALLLGDSALYLCASSAWGGAGVSYNEQFFGPGTRLTVL.

This sequence joins TRBV10-3 and TRBJ1-2; D not resolved. V was clipped by 4 bases and J by 0 bases, with 9 bases between them. CDR3 length equals 14 residues. The germline gives CDR1 ENHRY, CDR2 SYGVKD. DNA for the CDR3: TGTGCCATCAGTGGGACTGTACCTAACTATGGCTACACCTTC. It codes for CAISGTVPNYGYTF.

V is TRBV7-7 and J is TRBJ2-1; 10 positions agree with TRBD2. The V segment lost 5 bases and the J segment 9 bases; nucleotides outside the gene matches: 13. CDR1 is SSHAT, CDR2 FNYEAQ, per germline (reference sequence). CDR3 length: 16 residues. The CDR3 DNA sequence: TGTGCCAGCAGCCCCCTAGCGGGAGTCGTTGGTACTGAGCAGTTCTTC. Translating gives CASSPLAGVVGTEQFF.

The genes are TRBV7-2 and TRBJ1-4, with D hard to call. This CDR3 region has 16 residues. V was shortened by 2 bases and J by 0 bases, with 10 bases between the two germline ends. CDR1 is SGHTA, CDR2 FQGNSA, per germline. CDR3 DNA sequence: TGTGCCAGCAGCTTACGTCGTGGAGCAACTAATGAAAAACTGTTTTTT. This sequence encodes CASSLRRGATNEKLFF.

The V and J genes are TRBV5-5 and TRBJ2-3; 9 bases are shared with TRBD2. The germline V gene has CDR1 SGHKS and CDR2 YYEKEE (reference sequence). V lost 4 bases, J lost 2 bases, and 8 bases stayed unmatched. This CDR3 spans 16 amino acids. Written as DNA, the CDR3 is TGTGCCAGCAGCCCGATAGCGGGAGCCTCCACAGATACGCAGTATTTT. As protein: CASSPIAGASTDTQYF.

The CDR3 protein is CAWSVPGYSGNTIYF. The CDR3 DNA is TGTGCCTGGAGTGTACCAGGATACTCTGGAAACACCATATATTTT. The J gene is TRBJ1-3, the V gene TRBV30; D unresolved. Germline assignment: CDR1 GTSNPN and CDR2 SVGIG (reference sequence). CDR3 length: 15 amino acids. Trimming stripped 0 bases from V and 0 bases from J, with 9 bases between.

The chain recombines TRBV6-6 with TRBJ2-6; 8 bases are a match to TRBD1. The germline CDR1 and CDR2 sequences are MNHNY and SVGAGI (reference sequence). This CDR3 region has 16 residues. The V and J ends lost 6 bases and 0 bases, in that order; junction bases with no gene match: 4. The CDR3 DNA follows: TGTGCCAGCAGCGGGACAGGCCTCTCTGGGGCCAACGTCCTGACTTTC. This gives the protein CASSGTGLSGANVLTF.

This chain uses TRBV5-1 with TRBJ2-1; 11 bases are a match to TRBD2. Trimming at V came to 6 bases and at J to 7 bases, leaving 9 bases not matched to a gene. The germline gives CDR1 SGHRS, CDR2 YFSETQ. The CDR3 extends over 15 amino acids. The CDR3 reads CASTPLAGVGNEQFF. The CDR3, as DNA: TGCGCCAGCACCCCACTAGCGGGAGTTGGTAATGAGCAGTTCTTC.

The chain combines TRBV7-9 with TRBJ2-7, with 11 bases lining up with TRBD2. CDR1 is SEHNR, CDR2 FQNEAQ, per germline (reference sequence). CDR3 length equals 14 residues. V was clipped by 1 base and J by 7 bases; unmatched bases: 3. This chain's CDR3 is CASSLVLAGDEQYF. In DNA form, the CDR3 reads TGTGCCAGCAGCTTAGTACTAGCGGGAGATGAGCAGTACTTC.

This clone was found once. This chain uses TRBV5-1 with TRBJ1-2; weak D call: TRBD1 (5 bases). CDR1 SGHRS and CDR2 YFSETQ come from the germline V gene. The CDR3 totals 14 residues. V lost 5 bases, J lost 4 bases, and 15 bases lay in between. In DNA, the CDR3 is TGCGCCAGCAGTCAAGACAGCCGACGCTATGGCTACACCTTC. This gives the protein CASSQDSRRYGYTF.

CDR3 loop: CASSPGTGGPQHF. CDR3 nucleotide sequence: TGTGCCAGCAGTCCTGGGACAGGCGGGCCCCAGCATTTT. The gene calls are TRBV12-3 or TRBV12-4 and TRBJ1-5; 8 nucleotides agree with TRBD1. This CDR3 region has 13 residues. The junction had 6 bases not matched to a gene; V was cut back by 5 bases and J by 9 bases.

This chain links TRBV18 with TRBJ2-1, with D maybe TRBD2 (6 bases). The CDR3 has 16 amino acids. The V gene's germline CDR1 is KGHSH and CDR2 LQKENI. Trimming cost V 4 bases and J 4 bases, with 17 bases left between them. This CDR3 is CASSRAGGAGYNEQFF. CDR3 in DNA: TGTGCCAGCTCACGGGCAGGCGGGGCGGGATACAATGAGCAGTTCTTC. Variable domain in full (rest from reference TRBV18 and TRBJ2-1): NAGVMQNPRHLVRRRGQEARLRCSPMKGHSHVYWYRQLPEEGLKFMVYLQKENIIDESGMPKERFSAEFPKEGPSILRIQQVVRGDSAAYFCASSRAGGAGYNEQFFGPGTRLTVL.

The chain carries TRBV4-1 and TRBJ2-2; 12 nucleotides align to TRBD2. The CDR3 contains 20 residues. V trimming: 0 bases; J trimming: 0 bases; junction bases outside the gene matches: 8. Germline V gene lookup returns CDR1 MGHRA and CDR2 YSYEKL. CDR3 protein: CASSQERLAGGIANTGELFF. In DNA, the CDR3 is TGCGCCAGCAGCCAAGAGAGGCTAGCGGGGGGGATCGCGAACACCGGGGAGCTGTTTTTT.

This clone appeared a few times. This rearrangement joins TRBV2 to TRBJ2-2; the match to TRBD1 covers 8 bases. V lost 5 bases and J lost 5; bases outside the gene matches: 10. The CDR3 loop spans 16 amino acids. CDR1 SNHLY and CDR2 FYNNEI come from the germline V gene. The DNA of the CDR3 is TGTGCCAGCAGTTCCGGACAGGGAGAAAGAACCGGGGAGCTGTTTTTT. Encoded protein: CASSSGQGERTGELFF.

The chain is built from TRBV7-2 and TRBJ2-2; D remains ambiguous. Per the germline V gene, CDR1 is SGHTA and CDR2 is FQGNSA. The CDR3 has 16 residues. The ends were cut back, 2 bases at V and 2 bases at J, with 12 bases in the middle. Here the CDR3 reads CASSLTQTTNTGELFF. The CDR3 coding sequence is TGTGCCAGCAGCTTAACGCAGACAACCAACACCGGGGAGCTGTTTTTT.

The J gene is TRBJ1-2, the V gene TRBV18, with a possible D match to TRBD1 (6 bases). Trimming took 6 bases from V and 0 from J, leaving 11 bases between them. Germline V gene data show CDR1 as KGHSH and CDR2 as LQKENI. CDR3 length: 14 residues. CDR3 residues: CASSTGTANYGYTF. CDR3 sequence (DNA): TGTGCCAGCTCGACAGGAACCGCTAACTATGGCTACACCTTC.

CDR3 sequence reads: CAISEPQMTSRSYNEQFF. CDR3 DNA: TGTGCCATCAGTGAGCCGCAAATGACTAGCAGGTCCTACAATGAGCAGTTCTTC. V gene TRBV10-3 combines with J gene TRBJ2-1; 7 bases map to TRBD2. The germline V gene encodes CDR1 ENHRY and CDR2 SYGVKD. The CDR3 totals 18 residues. The V gene end was trimmed by 2 bases and the J gene end by 1 base; junction bases not matched to a gene: 11.

The chain uses TRBV6-6 and TRBJ2-3; 13 positions match TRBD2. CDR3 size: 16 residues. The V gene end was trimmed by 4 bases and the J gene end by 8 bases; junction bases not matched to a gene: 9. CDR1 MNHNY and CDR2 SVGAGI come from the germline V gene (reference sequence). This CDR3 is CASSSLGLAGVVTQYF. The CDR3 DNA sequence: TGTGCCAGCAGTTCCCTAGGACTAGCGGGAGTTGTTACGCAGTATTTT.

This sequence joins TRBV19 and TRBJ2-2; no definite D call. Germline values: CDR1 LNHDA, CDR2 SQIVND (reference sequence). CDR3 size: 12 residues. V lost 5 bases and J lost 6, with 7 bases in between. The CDR3 sequence is CASSVPAGELFF. In nucleotides, the CDR3 is TGTGCCAGTAGTGTCCCCGCCGGGGAGCTGTTTTTT.

The V call is TRBV12-2, the J call TRBJ2-3; TRBD2 is taken as the D call from the table, unchecked against the DNA. TRBV12-2 is described as a pseudogene. The CDR3 sequence is 16 residues long. Here the CDR3 reads CASRLDRLAALDTQYF. The CDR3 DNA sequence: TGTGCAAGTCGCTTAGACAGACTAGCGGCGTTAGATACGCAGTATTTT.

This chain connects TRBV10-3 to TRBJ2-7; 16 bases fit TRBD2. The germline V gene encodes CDR1 ENHRY and CDR2 SYGVKD. The CDR3 is 18 residues long. The trim removed 6 bases at V and 5 bases at J, leaving 13 bases unmatched. CDR3: CAIREGGTSGRALDEQYF. The CDR3 DNA reads TGTGCCATCAGGGAAGGGGGGACTAGCGGGAGGGCCTTAGACGAGCAGTACTTC.

The chain is built from TRBV28 and TRBJ2-1, with 9 bases aligning to TRBD2. The CDR3 has 16 residues. V trimming: 4 bases; J trimming: 3 bases; junction bases outside the gene matches: 7. Germline assignment: CDR1 MDHEN and CDR2 SYDVKM. In DNA, the CDR3 is TGTGCCAGCAGTTCGCCGACTAGCGGATACTACAATGAGCAGTTCTTC. Amino acids: CASSSPTSGYYNEQFF.

The CDR3 coding sequence is TGTGCCAGCAGTTTTTCGGGTCGCTACGAGCAGTACTTC. This sequence encodes CASSFSGRYEQYF. The chain has TRBV6-5 and TRBJ2-7, with unresolved D. This CDR3 comprises 13 residues. Trimming left V 4 bases short and J 3 bases short, with 10 bases between. CDR1 and CDR2 (germline): MNHEY, SVGAGI.

The rearrangement uses TRBV19 and TRBJ2-7, with 12 bases aligning to TRBD2. Trimming removed 5 bases from V and 2 bases from J; junction bases left unmatched: 4. The CDR3 contains 15 residues. CDR1 and CDR2 from the germline V gene are LNHDA and SQIVND (reference sequence). The CDR3 sequence: CASSLGLAGPYEQYF. The DNA of the CDR3 is TGTGCCAGTAGTCTTGGACTAGCGGGACCCTACGAGCAGTACTTC. The entire variable domain, with the rest obtained from reference TRBV19 and TRBJ2-7, is as follows: DGGITQSPKYLFRKEGQNVTLSCEQNLNHDAMYWYRQDPGQGLRLIYYSQIVNDFQKGDIAEGYSVSREKKESFPLTVTSAQKNPTAFYLCASSLGLAGPYEQYFGPGTRLTVT.

The chain joins TRBV1 to TRBJ2-5; no DNA check was done on the table's D call, TRBD2. TRBV1 is a pseudogene locus. This CDR3 spans 18 amino acids. The CDR3 DNA follows: TGCACCAGCAGCCAAGGCCTGACTAGCGGATTATCTCAAGAGACCCAGTACTTC. Translating it yields CTSSQGLTSGLSQETQYF.